Below, 30 T cell receptor delta chains from the same sample are listed, as sequenced in a study of γδ T cells in repeated Plasmodium falciparum infection. TCRdb fed the multiplex PCR reads to CATT. This sample has roughly 86,000 delta-chain clones, with roughly 1.4% found just once. Gammadelta T cells were flow-sorted from PBMC into Vgamma9/Vdelta2+ and Vdelta2-negative populations for bulk analysis. Input material: gamma-delta T cells from blood. The receptors come from a pool of human donors (malaria-infected and uninfected, not separated).

This clone has at least ten counts. This probably arose from a read error, given a far larger clone one base away. This chain links TRDV2 with TRDJ1; 7 bases agree with TRDD3. CDR1 is GEAIGNYY, CDR2 EKD, per germline. There are 19 residues in the CDR3. The junction had 19 bases not matched to a gene; V was cut back by 1 base and J by 3 bases. The CDR3 region is CACDTLRGGHPFGPDKLIF. The CDR3 nucleotides are TGTGCCTGTGACACATTGCGTGGGGGACACCCTTTCGGGCCCGATAAACTCATCTTT.

This clone occurred many times. The rearrangement uses TRDV1 and TRDJ1, with D unresolved. The V end lost 0 bases, the J end lost 4 bases, and 12 bases lay between the germline ends. The CDR3 sequence is 15 residues long. Germline V gives CDR1 TSWWSYY, CDR2 QGS. The CDR3 nucleotides are TGTGCTCTTGGGGAACTCAACAGGGGCCACGATAAACTCATCTTT. Protein sequence: CALGELNRGHDKLIF.

By its share, this clone is medium-sized. Other DNA sequences in this sample translate to the same CDR3. This rearrangement joins TRDV2 to TRDJ3; TRDD3 aligns across 9 bases. The V gene end was trimmed by 3 bases and the J gene end by 0 bases; junction bases not matched to a gene: 8. The CDR3 length is 19 residues. Germline CDR1 GEAIGNYY, CDR2 EKD. DNA of the CDR3: TGTGCCTGTGACCGGAGGGGATACGCCCGCTCCTGGGACACCCGACAGATGTTTTTC. This gives the protein CACDRRGYARSWDTRQMFF.

Note on this clone: A read error may account for a junction end that differs from germline. The CDR3 here is CACDTWAIRAEKLIF. The CDR3 DNA is TGTGCCTGTGACACTTGGGCCATACGAGCCGAAAAACTCATCTTT. This chain links TRDV2 with TRDJ1; maybe TRDD3 (5 bases). The J gene, absent from TCRdb, was called here by matching the DNA to germline. The germline V gene has CDR1 GEAIGNYY and CDR2 EKD. The CDR3 totals 15 residues.

As for this clone: The TCRdb protein comes from a much larger clone and disagrees with this DNA's translation at residue 15, likely due to a read error; the protein given here is derived from the DNA. The chain carries TRAV38-2/DV8 and TRDJ1; 8 bases line up with TRDD2. The J gene was not available in TCRdb and was assigned here by matching the DNA to germline segments. The CDR3 runs to 22 residues. CDR1 is TSESDYY and CDR2 is QEAYKQQN in the germline V gene. The J segment lost 0 bases and the V segment lost 1 base, leaving 23 bases of the junction unmatched. As DNA, the CDR3 is TGTGCTTATAGGAGCCTAACCTTCCTAGAAGAAGGACTAGGGGCGTACACCGATAAACTCATCTTT. This codes for CAYRSLTFLEEGLGAYTDKLIF.

This clone was found a few times. A far more abundant clone sits one base away, making this likely a read error. This chain joins TRDV2 and TRDJ3, with a tentative D call TRDD3 (6 bases). TCRdb lists no J gene, so it was determined here by aligning the DNA to germline. This CDR3 contains 18 residues. V shed 3 bases and J shed 5 bases, with 19 bases lying between them. Germline V gene sequence: CDR1 GEAIGNYY, CDR2 EKD. The chain's CDR3 is CACDSGDTGVGDTRQMFF. CDR3 coding DNA: TGTGCCTGTGACTCCGGCGATACGGGGGTCGGGGACACCCGACAGATGTTTTTC.

About this clone: A single base is all that separates this from a far larger clone, so a read error is likely. The same CDR3 also results from other DNA sequences found in this sample. This chain links TRDV2 with TRDJ3, with 8 bases matching TRDD3. Assignment of the J gene here rests on matching the DNA to germline, because TCRdb gives none. The CDR3 loop spans 22 amino acids. V gave up 0 bases and J gave up 0 bases; unmatched junction bases: 15. CDR1 GEAIGNYY and CDR2 EKD come from the germline V gene. CDR3 nucleotides: TGTGCCTGTGACACCGGGTTTGGTACTGGGGGGAAAAGCTCCTGGGACACCCGACAGATGTTTTTC. Protein: CACDTGFGTGGKSSWDTRQMFF.

This clone occurred many times. Other nucleotide sequences in the sample specify the same CDR3. The V and J genes are TRDV1 and TRDJ1; TRDD3 matches 8 bases. J was trimmed by 4 bases and V by 2 bases; bases with no gene match: 15. The V gene's germline CDR1 is TSWWSYY and CDR2 QGS. The CDR3 spans 18 residues. The CDR3 region is CALGEVTYWGCWVDKLIF. In DNA form, the CDR3 reads TGTGCTCTTGGGGAAGTTACGTACTGGGGGTGTTGGGTCGATAAACTCATCTTT.

Comments on this clone: TCRdb shows a much larger clone's protein in place of this DNA's translation, and the two differ at residue 18, likely through a read error; the protein shown is translated from the DNA. This chain links TRDV3 with TRDJ1, with TRDD3 as a possible D gene (6 bases). Germline CDR1 is TVYSNPD and CDR2 is GDNSRS (reference sequence). The CDR3 length is 21 residues. The DNA of the CDR3 is TGTGCCTTTAGGATGAGAATGGACCGGCCTACGGGGATTCGGTACACCGATGAACTCATCTTT. Its protein is CAFRMRMDRPTGIRYTDELIF.

This clone showed up many times. The mismatch at residue 13 between this DNA's translation and the TCRdb protein of a much larger clone likely reflects a read error; the protein shown is translated from the DNA. This sample includes further DNA sequences coding for the same CDR3. J is TRDJ3 and V is TRDV2; 8 bases map to TRDD3. The CDR3 extends over 19 amino acids. The V gene's germline CDR1 is GEAIGNYY and CDR2 EKD. CDR3 loop: CACDTGGFGSSWGTRQMFF. CDR3 sequence (DNA): TGTGCCTGTGACACTGGGGGATTCGGGAGCTCCTGGGGCACCCGACAGATGTTTTTC.

V usage is TRDV1 and J usage is TRDJ1; 8 bases align to TRDD3. Here the J gene was assigned by germline matching of the DNA, as TCRdb has none. Germline lookup yields CDR1 TSWWSYY and CDR2 QGS. Trimming removed 0 bases from V and 0 bases from J; junction bases left unmatched: 18. This CDR3 spans 21 amino acids. CDR3 sequence: CALGELGKTGGQPYHTDKLIF. CDR3 sequence (DNA): TGTGCTCTTGGGGAACTGGGGAAGACTGGGGGCCAGCCATACCACACCGATAAACTCATCTTT.

With respect to this clone: At one end, the junction sequence differs from germline, possibly due to a read error. This chain links TRDV3 with TRDJ1; 8 bases line up with TRDD2. There are 15 residues in the CDR3. CDR1 and CDR2 (germline): TVYSNPD, GDNSRS (reference sequence). The CDR3 DNA reads TGTGCCTTTTTGTACCTCTCTTCCTACACCGATAAACTCACCTTT. Translating gives CAFLYLSSYTDKLTF. Complete variable domain (other parts from reference TRDV3 and TRDJ1): CDKVTQSSPDQTVASGSEVVLLCTYDTVYSNPDLFWYRIRPDYSFQFVFYGDNSRSEGADFTQGRFSVKHILTQKAFHLVISPVRTEDSATYYCAFLYLSSYTDKLTFGKGTRVTVEP.

In the case of this clone: The protein TCRdb lists belongs to a much larger clone and differs from this DNA's translation at residue 3, which points to a read error; the protein shown is made from the DNA. V usage is TRDV1 and J usage is TRDJ1; TRDD2 matches 8 bases. In the absence of a J gene in TCRdb, the DNA was matched to germline to assign it here. CDR3 length equals 23 residues. From germline, CDR1 is TSWWSYY and CDR2 QGS. In nucleotides, the CDR3 is TGTGCTTTTGGGGAACTCAAAATCTTCCTACTGACCCCGGGGATCATGTACACCGATAAACTCATCTTT. It is translated as CAFGELKIFLLTPGIMYTDKLIF.

To note about this clone: This likely stems from a read error, as it lies one base from a far larger clone. The same CDR3 also results from other DNA sequences found in this sample. The V and J genes are TRDV2 and TRDJ2; 7 bases match TRDD3. TCRdb is silent on the J gene; assignment here came from matching the DNA to germline. Germline V gene lookup returns CDR1 GEAIGNYY and CDR2 EKD. CDR3 length equals 15 residues. V trimming: 4 bases; J trimming: 1 base; junction bases outside the gene matches: 5. CDR3 region: CACDTVGDLTAQLFF. The CDR3 region has the DNA TGTGCCTGTGATACCGTGGGGGATTTGACAGCACAACTCTTCTTT.

This clone appeared a few times. It differs at one base from a far larger clone, so likely a read error. The same CDR3 is also encoded by other DNA sequences in this sample. The chain has TRDV2 and TRDJ1; TRDD2 is a possible D gene (9 bases). TCRdb gives no J gene; it was assigned here by matching the DNA to germline. The CDR3 is 20 residues long. The germline V gene has CDR1 GEAIGNYY and CDR2 EKD. The CDR3 region has the DNA TGTGCCTGCGACAGGCCTTCCTACGGTCTGGGGGACCCTTACACCGATAAACTCATCTTT. It specifies CACDRPSYGLGDPYTDKLIF.

As concerns this clone: A far larger clone differs by one base, so this is likely a read error. In the same sample, other DNA sequences code for this CDR3. The rearrangement joins TRDV2 to TRDJ1, with D tentatively TRDD2 (5 bases). Because TCRdb records no J gene, it was assigned here through a match of the DNA to germline. The V end lost 1 base, the J end lost 1 base, and 15 bases lay between the germline ends. Germline CDR1 GEAIGNYY, CDR2 EKD. The CDR3 is made up of 16 amino acids. CDR3 region: CACDTGEGPTTDKLIF. The CDR3 nucleotides are TGTGCCTGTGACACAGGCGAAGGACCTACCACCGATAAACTCATCTTT.

As concerns this clone: TCRdb's protein for this DNA is that of a much larger clone and differs from the translation at residue 7, likely a read error; the protein shown is the DNA translation. The chain couples TRDV3 to TRDJ1; 12 bases fit TRDD3. TCRdb gives no J gene; it was assigned here by matching the DNA to germline. The V gene's germline CDR1 is TVYSNPD and CDR2 GDNSRS (reference sequence). V dropped 0 bases and J dropped 1; count of bases not matched to a gene: 21. This CDR3 region has 21 residues. The CDR3 loop is CAFSKFPPIVLGDTITDKLIF. CDR3 in DNA: TGTGCCTTTAGTAAATTCCCACCTATCGTACTGGGGGATACTATCACCGATAAACTCATCTTT.

This clone was seen only a few times. This likely traces to a read error, being one base from a far larger clone. CDR3 nucleotides: TGTGCCTGTGACCCCATCCCCCTCAGGAGTCTGGGAGATACGCTGAAACTCATCTTT. It specifies CACDPIPLRSLGDTLKLIF. The chain joins TRDV2 to TRDJ1, with D maybe TRDD3 (6 bases). TCRdb offers no J gene call, so here the DNA was matched to germline to obtain one. V dropped 3 bases and J dropped 8 bases, with 33 bases sitting between them. The CDR3 is 19 amino acids. Germline V CDR1 and CDR2: GEAIGNYY, EKD.

This clone has a count of ten or more. A read error may account for a junction end that differs from germline. This chain uses TRDV2 with TRDJ3; 8 bases are shared with TRDD3. TCRdb offers no J gene call, so here the DNA was matched to germline to obtain one. Germline loops: CDR1 GEAIGNYY, CDR2 EKD. This CDR3 is 18 amino acids long. CDR3 bases: TGTGCCTGCGACAGTGGGGGATCCTTCTCCTGGGACACCCGACAGATGTTTTTC. Translation: CACDSGGSFSWDTRQMFF.

This clone occurred a few times. TCRdb records a much larger clone's protein for this DNA, with a difference at residue 18 that likely arises from a read error; the protein given is the translation of the DNA. The chain recombines TRDV1 with TRDJ1; 8 positions agree with TRDD2. Because TCRdb records no J gene, it was assigned here through a match of the DNA to germline. Trimming at V came to 0 bases and at J to 0 bases, leaving 30 bases not matched to a gene. This CDR3 contains 25 residues. Germline V CDR1 and CDR2: TSWWSYY, QGS. The CDR3 is CALGELNAPTSYPYHTLTYTDKLIF. CDR3 coding DNA: TGTGCTCTTGGGGAACTAAACGCCCCCACTTCCTACCCGTACCATACGCTGACGTACACCGATAAACTCATCTTT.

For this clone: This DNA's translation and the protein TCRdb lists, from a much larger clone, do not match at residue 5, likely due to a read error; the protein shown is translated from the DNA. The genes are TRDV1 and TRDJ1; D unclear. Matching the DNA to germline supplied the J gene, which TCRdb does not give. The germline V gene has CDR1 TSWWSYY and CDR2 QGS. The CDR3 covers 16 residues. V was clipped by 4 bases and J by 0 bases, with 15 bases between them. The CDR3 nucleotides are TGTGCTCTTGGGGGAATGCCCATCCTGTACACCGATAAACTCATCTTT. Its protein is CALGGMPILYTDKLIF.

With respect to this clone: The protein TCRdb gives is from a much larger clone and does not agree with this DNA's translation at residue 9, likely a read error; the protein shown here comes from the DNA. V gene TRDV2 combines with J gene TRDJ1; D unresolved. The CDR3 extends over 16 amino acids. Germline values: CDR1 GEAIGNYY, CDR2 EKD. V was clipped by 3 bases and J by 0 bases, with 16 bases between them. CDR3: CACDPTKGWYTDKLIF. CDR3 DNA sequence: TGTGCCTGTGACCCGACGAAGGGGTGGTACACCGATAAACTCATCTTT.

A remark on this clone: Given a far larger clone just one base away, this is likely a sequencing read error. This CDR3 is also generated by other DNA sequences in the sample. The CDR3 reads CACDPIGITLADKLIF. CDR3 DNA sequence: TGTGCCTGTGACCCAATTGGAATCACCTTGGCCGATAAACTCATCTTT. The rearrangement joins TRDV2 to TRDJ1; D remains unclear. Germline V gene sequence: CDR1 GEAIGNYY, CDR2 EKD. V lost 3 bases and J lost 3, with 19 bases in between. The CDR3 has 16 amino acids.

For this clone: TCRdb's protein, taken from a much larger clone, differs from this DNA's translation at residue 7, likely owing to a read error; the protein displayed comes from the DNA. The genes are TRDV1 and TRDJ1; TRDD3 matches 9 bases. The ends lost 0 bases at V and 0 bases at J; junction bases unmatched: 29. Germline V lookup: CDR1 TSWWSYY, CDR2 QGS. The CDR3 spans 25 residues. CDR3 protein: CALGELHPTFYPPGDTPKYTDKLIF. The CDR3 DNA reads as TGTGCTCTTGGGGAACTCCATCCTACGTTTTACCCCCCGGGGGATACTCCAAAATACACCGATAAACTCATCTTT.

This clone showed up many times. Translating this DNA gives a protein that differs at residue 13 from the TCRdb one, which belongs to a much larger clone; a read error is likely, and the protein shown is this translation. This chain uses TRDV2 with TRDJ1; 12 bases align to TRDD3. The J gene was not available in TCRdb and was assigned here by matching the DNA to germline segments. Trimming removed 0 bases from V and 0 bases from J; junction bases left unmatched: 10. This CDR3 region has 19 residues. CDR1 is GEAIGNYY and CDR2 is EKD in the germline V gene. The CDR3 bases are TGTGCCTGTGACACCCTCCTACTGGGGGATACCCGCAACACCGATAAACTCATCTTT. Translation gives CACDTLLLGDTRNTDKLIF.

This clone was seen repeatedly, ten times or more. The chain has TRDV1 and TRDJ2, with 8 bases that match TRDD3. Germline CDR1 is TSWWSYY and CDR2 is QGS. The CDR3 is made up of 18 amino acids. V was clipped by 1 base and J by 4 bases; unmatched bases: 11. This chain's CDR3 is CALGERYEGILRTAQLFF. In DNA, the CDR3 is TGTGCTCTTGGGGAACGCTACGAGGGGATACTAAGGACAGCACAACTCTTCTTT.

This clone was detected many times. This chain links TRDV1 with TRDJ1; no firm D call. This CDR3 is 15 amino acids long. From germline, CDR1 is TSWWSYY and CDR2 QGS. V shed 2 bases and J shed 3 bases, with 13 bases lying between them. CDR3 in amino acids: CALGESRVGSDKLIF. The CDR3 DNA reads as TGTGCTCTTGGGGAATCCCGCGTTGGGTCCGATAAACTCATCTTT.

This clone has more than one count but fewer than ten. A far larger clone is only one base removed, so a read error is likely. Other DNA sequences within the sample encode an identical CDR3. The rearrangement joins TRDV1 to TRDJ2, with 8 bases matching TRDD3. The J gene, left out of TCRdb, was set here by checking the DNA against germline. The CDR3 length is 23 residues. The germline V gene has CDR1 TSWWSYY and CDR2 QGS. DNA of the CDR3: TGCGCTCTTGGGGATCCCCCGGAAGGTTGGGGGATTGTGTCTATCCCTTTGACAGCACAACTCTTCTTT. Its translation is CALGDPPEGWGIVSIPLTAQLFF.

This clone was detected many times. This likely traces to a read error, being one base from a far larger clone. The chain has TRDV1 and TRDJ3; possible D gene TRDD3, 6 bases. No J gene was available from TCRdb, and it was assigned here by a germline match of the DNA. The V and J ends lost 6 bases and 0 bases respectively, with 42 bases between them. Per germline, CDR1 TSWWSYY and CDR2 QGS. This CDR3 spans 27 amino acids. For the CDR3, the DNA is TGTGCTCTTGGAAGGGCTCCTTTTAATTTCTGGAGGATACACGACAGTCACTCCTCCTGGGACACCCGACAGATGTTTTTC. It specifies CALGRAPFNFWRIHDSHSSWDTRQMFF.

For this clone: The protein given by TCRdb reflects a much larger clone and differs at residue 13 from this DNA's translation, likely from a read error; the protein shown is the DNA's translation. The chain employs TRDV2 and TRDJ3; possibly TRDD3 for D (5 bases). The J gene is not listed in TCRdb, so it was assigned here from a DNA match to germline. The CDR3 totals 25 residues. The germline V gene has CDR1 GEAIGNYY and CDR2 EKD. Trimming removed 0 bases from V and 0 bases from J, with 32 bases in between. The CDR3 region has the DNA TGTGCCTGTGACACCGTGGGAGGGGGCCAATTTCCGACACCGCCTAGCTCCTGGGACACCCGACAGATGTTTTTC. It encodes CACDTVGGGQFPTPPSSWDTRQMFF.